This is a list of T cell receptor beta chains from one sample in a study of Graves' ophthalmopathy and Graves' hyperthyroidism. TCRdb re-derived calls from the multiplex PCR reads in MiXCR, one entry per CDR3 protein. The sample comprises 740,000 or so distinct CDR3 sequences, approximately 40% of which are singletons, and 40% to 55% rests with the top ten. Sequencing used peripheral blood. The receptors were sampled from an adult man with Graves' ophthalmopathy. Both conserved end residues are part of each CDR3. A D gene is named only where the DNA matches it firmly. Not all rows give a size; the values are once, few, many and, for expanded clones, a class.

TGTGCCACCAGTGACCGCTGGCAGAATCAGCCCCAGCATTTT	CATSDRWQNQPQHF	TRBJ1-5	many	.	TRBV24-1
TGCGCCAGCCGCGCAGTCATTAGCACTGAAGCTTTCTTT	CASRAVISTEAFF	TRBJ1-1	.	.	TRBV9
TGTGCCAGCAGCTGGTCCCCTAGAGCGGGGGGACGGCAGTATTTT	CASSWSPRAGGRQYF	TRBJ2-3	.	TRBD2	TRBV7-2
TGTGCCAGCAGCCCCCAAGGGAGGGACAATCAGCCCCAGCATTTT	CASSPQGRDNQPQHF	TRBJ1-5	few	.	TRBV7-9
TGTGCCAGCAGCCCCGTGGACAGCCCGAACACTGAAGCTTTCTTT	CASSPVDSPNTEAFF	TRBJ1-1	.	.	TRBV7-9
TGTGCCAGCAGCTTAGCCGGACAGGGGAACTCTGGGGCCAACGTCCTGACTTTC	CASSLAGQGNSGANVLTF	TRBJ2-6	.	TRBD1	TRBV7-9
TGTGCCAGTAGTATAAGACAGGGGCCAAGGGAGACCCAGTACTTC	CASSIRQGPRETQYF	TRBJ2-5	few	TRBD1	TRBV19
TGTGCCAGCAGTTGGGACAAGGTGATAGAGACCCAGTACTTC	CASSWDKVIETQYF	TRBJ2-5	.	.	TRBV12-3/TRBV12-4
TGTGCCAGCAGCTTAATGGGGAGTGAGCAGTTCTTC	CASSLMGSEQFF	TRBJ2-1	.	.	TRBV7-6
TGTGCCAGCAGCCCCACCGGGGGAATCGGCGAGCAGTACTTC	CASSPTGGIGEQYF	TRBJ2-7	many	.	TRBV7-3
TGTGCCAGCAGCCGACTAGCGGGAGCGGTCGAGCAGTACTTC	CASSRLAGAVEQYF	TRBJ2-7	many	TRBD2	TRBV10-3
TGCAGCGTTGGTCAGGGGGATACCTACGAGCAGTACTTC	CSVGQGDTYEQYF	TRBJ2-7	many	TRBD1	TRBV29-1
TGTGCCAGCAGTGACCTCAGGGGGCGAGCGCCCGACTATGGCTACACCTTC	CASSDLRGRAPDYGYTF	TRBJ1-2	.	TRBD1	TRBV25-1
TGTGCCAGCAGCGGGACGGTGGAGAGTGAAGCTTTCTTT	CASSGTVESEAFF	TRBJ1-1	many	.	TRBV6-5
TGTGCCAGCAGCCAACTGGGGCAGTACTTC	CASSQLGQYF	TRBJ2-7	.	.	TRBV12-3/TRBV12-4
TGTGCCAGCAGTTACTCGCGGAGGGCCCAAGAGACCCAGTACTTC	CASSYSRRAQETQYF	TRBJ2-5	.	.	TRBV25-1
TGTGCCAGCACCGGGAATCCTTCGACGGTGAACACTGAAGCTTTCTTT	CASTGNPSTVNTEAFF	TRBJ1-1	.	.	TRBV7-8
TGTGCCAGCAACATAGCGGGAGAAGGAAAAACCGGGGAGCTGTTTTTT	CASNIAGEGKTGELFF	TRBJ2-2	.	TRBD2	TRBV7-9
TGTGCCATCAGAGGACTAGCGGGGTCGGAGACCCAGTACTTC	CAIRGLAGSETQYF	TRBJ2-5	many	TRBD2	TRBV10-3
TGTGCCAGCAGTTACTCTTCATACCGGGAGGGGACCTACGAGCAGTACTTC	CASSYSSYREGTYEQYF	TRBJ2-7	.	TRBD2	TRBV6-2/TRBV6-3
TGTGCCATCAATGGTTTGGACGCCAAGGGTAGAGAGACCCAGTACTTC	CAINGLDAKGRETQYF	TRBJ2-5	.	.	TRBV10-3
TGTGCCAGCAGTGGCTCAGGGGACACTGAAGCTTTCTTT	CASSGSGDTEAFF	TRBJ1-1	.	.	TRBV25-1
TGTGCCAGCAGGGCCGACAGGGCCATGGCTGAAGCTTTCTTT	CASRADRAMAEAFF	TRBJ1-1	few	TRBD1	TRBV2
TGCGCCAGCAGCCAAGATCGGGCAGGGAGTTCCTACGAGCAGTACTTC	CASSQDRAGSSYEQYF	TRBJ2-7	.	.	TRBV4-1
TGTGCCAGCAGCCAAGAGCCGGGGGACAATCAGCCCCAGCATTTT	CASSQEPGDNQPQHF	TRBJ1-5	.	.	TRBV7-9